This T cell receptor (beta chain) came from a study of blood T cell repertoires in COVID-19. Study in general: Researchers got acute and convalescent COVID-19 samples from the United States, Italy and Spain.

Profiled with immunoSEQ multiplex PCR; TCRdb holds only in-frame clones, not every one. This table holds about 130,000 clones, 85% to 90% found once. This CDR3 has 14 residues. V dropped 7 bases and J dropped 6; count of bases not matched to a gene: 10. In germline, CDR1 is MNHEY, CDR2 SVGAGI. Sequences were obtained from peripheral blood. V is TRBV6-5 and J is TRBJ2-7; 9 nucleotides align to TRBD1. This clonotype originated in a man aged 50 to 59 with active COVID-19. DNA of the CDR3: TGTGCCAGCATCACAGGGGGCCTTCCCCTCGAGCAGTACTTC. Translated: CASITGGLPLEQYF.